The clone carrying this T cell receptor (beta chain) was seen only once. Repertoires were generated with immunoSEQ multiplex PCR, while TCRdb's copy carries only in-frame clones and drops some. The sample records over 25,000 clones, more than 90% being singletons. The data derive from a study of T cell clonotyping in hematopoietic cell transplantation. There are 13 residues in the CDR3. The germline V gene encodes CDR1 MNHNS and CDR2 SASEGT. V shed 6 bases and J shed 3 bases, with 12 bases lying between them. Sequencing was done on a sample of peripheral blood mononuclear cells. The sequence derives from a man in his forties or fifties in good health. Some clones in this sample may be carry-over from other donors' samples. The rearrangement links TRBV6-1 to TRBJ2-7; possibly TRBD2 for D (6 bases). The CDR3 reads CASRTTAGYEQYF. CDR3 bases: TGTGCCAGCAGAACGACAGCGGGCTACGAGCAGTACTTC.